Detailed here is one TCR beta chain. The antigen remains unidentified. Excluded were patients having autoimmune disease history or systemic immunosuppression. The sample originates from a study of OX40 agonist ivuxolimab in advanced cancers. Regarding the study as a whole: Normalized expansion of T-cell clones was also low for some nonresponders. Fewer expanded clones were found on average in CD4+ than in CD8+ T cells.

Sequencing was performed with immunoSEQ multiplex PCR; in TCRdb, only in-frame clones are kept and a portion is missing. The table shows around 78,000 clones, with about nine tenths occurring only once. The CDR3 totals 15 residues. With V trimmed by 5 bases and J by 1 base, 6 bases remained unmatched. Germline assignment: CDR1 MNHEY and CDR2 SMNVEV (reference sequence). The sequence was obtained from an adult with an advanced solid tumor such as melanoma, head and neck, liver or kidney cancer. The V gene is TRBV27, the J gene TRBJ2-5, with 8 nucleotides matching TRBD1. This specimen consisted of CD4+ or CD8+ T cells sorted from blood, obtained in a trial of the OX40 agonist ivuxolimab. This CDR3 is CASSRTTGGQETQYF. The CDR3 bases are TGTGCCAGCAGTCGCACTACAGGGGGCCAAGAGACCCAGTACTTC.